The 16 T cell receptor beta chains presented below share a single source sample, sequenced in a study of control samples from healthy donors and cancer patients. Data came from immunoSEQ multiplex PCR; TCRdb stores just in-frame clones and leaves some out. The data hold roughly 400,000 clones, with 80% to 95% observed a single time. Material for sequencing was PBMCs. All receptors derive from a man aged 35 to 55 with head and neck cancer.

V usage is TRBV18 and J usage is TRBJ2-7; 10 positions match TRBD1. This CDR3 comprises 14 residues. The V segment lost 6 bases and the J segment 7 bases; nucleotides outside the gene matches: 9. Germline CDR1 KGHSH, CDR2 LQKENI. CDR3 nucleotides: TGTGCCAGCTCTGTCGGGACAGGGGCTCGGGAGCAGTACTTC. This codes for CASSVGTGAREQYF.

The genes are TRBV12-3 or TRBV12-4 and TRBJ1-1; D uncertain. V dropped 4 bases and J dropped 4 bases, with 10 bases sitting between them. This CDR3 comprises 13 residues. DNA for the CDR3: TGTGCCAGCAGTTCCCCCCGCGGCACTGAAGCTTTCTTT. This encodes CASSSPRGTEAFF.

The chain uses TRBV5-5 and TRBJ2-3; TRBD2 matches at 8 bases. This CDR3 is built from 15 residues. Trimming cost V 3 bases and J 1 base; bases outside gene matches: 4. Per the germline V gene, CDR1 is SGHKS and CDR2 is YYEKEE (reference sequence). Here the CDR3 reads CASSSAGGGTDTQYF. The DNA for the CDR3 is TGTGCCAGCAGCTCAGCCGGGGGGGGCACAGATACGCAGTATTTT.

CDR3 in amino acids: CASSQEVWNNQPQHF. The DNA of the CDR3 is TGCGCCAGCAGCCAAGAAGTTTGGAACAATCAGCCCCAGCATTTT. This sequence joins TRBV4-3 and TRBJ1-5; D is undetermined. CDR3 length: 15 amino acids. Germline V CDR1 and CDR2: LGHNA, YSLEER. Trimming took 0 bases from V and 3 from J, leaving 9 bases between them.

V gene TRBV19 combines with J gene TRBJ2-2; D ambiguous. CDR1 and CDR2 (germline): LNHDA, SQIVND (reference sequence). The V and J ends lost 7 bases and 6 bases respectively, with 18 bases between them. The CDR3 is 15 amino acids. The CDR3 sequence: CASTPSPVGAGELFF. CDR3 DNA: TGTGCCAGTACCCCATCGCCGGTTGGGGCCGGGGAGCTGTTTTTT.

V and J are TRBV9 and TRBJ2-7; TRBD2 matches 12 bases. V shed 0 bases, J shed 6 bases, and the junction held 4 bases outside the gene matches. The germline V gene encodes CDR1 SGDLS and CDR2 YYNGEE. This CDR3 spans 15 amino acids. The CDR3 region is CASSVGGLAGSEQYF. CDR3 in DNA: TGTGCCAGCAGCGTAGGAGGACTAGCGGGAAGCGAGCAGTACTTC.

This sequence joins TRBV5-4 and TRBJ2-1, with 12 positions matching TRBD2. The CDR3 covers 16 residues. Germline CDR1 SGHNT, CDR2 YYREEE (reference sequence). The V gene end was trimmed by 3 bases and the J gene end by 6 bases; junction bases not matched to a gene: 7. Here the CDR3 reads CASSSLAGGSVNEQFF. CDR3 DNA sequence: TGTGCCAGCAGCTCCCTAGCGGGGGGGTCGGTCAATGAGCAGTTCTTC.

This chain links TRBV27 with TRBJ1-1; 8 nucleotides align to TRBD1. Losses at the gene ends were 8 bases for V and 5 bases for J; bases not matched to a gene: 4. The CDR3 length is 12 residues. Germline CDR1 is MNHEY and CDR2 is SMNVEV (reference sequence). The CDR3 region is CASRTGRTEAFF. CDR3 coding DNA: TGTGCCAGCCGGACAGGGAGGACTGAAGCTTTCTTT.

The V gene is TRBV19, the J gene TRBJ1-2, with D tentatively TRBD1 (6 bases). This CDR3 contains 14 residues. V was trimmed by 4 bases and J by 2 bases, leaving 11 bases between them. Per the germline V gene, CDR1 is LNHDA and CDR2 is SQIVND (reference sequence). The chain's CDR3 is CASSTGALNYGYTF. The DNA for the CDR3 is TGTGCCAGTAGTACGGGGGCCTTAAACTATGGCTACACCTTC.

The chain recombines TRBV7-8 with TRBJ1-1; maybe TRBD1 (5 bases). Trimming left V 5 bases short and J 0 bases short, with 16 bases between. The V gene's germline CDR1 is SGHVS and CDR2 FQNEAQ. This CDR3 has 16 amino acids. The CDR3 loop is CASSPMNSRVNTEAFF. Here the CDR3 DNA reads TGTGCCAGCAGCCCGATGAATAGCAGGGTGAACACTGAAGCTTTCTTT.

This rearrangement joins TRBV11-2 to TRBJ2-7; 9 positions match TRBD2. The V and J ends lost 5 bases and 4 bases, in that order; junction bases with no gene match: 6. CDR1 is SGHAT and CDR2 is FQNNGV in the germline V gene. The CDR3 spans 14 residues. The CDR3 here is CASSPRAGGYEQYF. In DNA form, the CDR3 reads TGTGCCAGCAGCCCAAGGGCGGGAGGGTACGAGCAGTACTTC.

The rearrangement uses TRBV7-8 and TRBJ1-2, with TRBD1 identical over 8 bases. V lost 3 bases and J lost 8; bases outside the gene matches: 11. This CDR3 contains 15 residues. Germline V gene sequence: CDR1 SGHVS, CDR2 FQNEAQ. The CDR3 loop is CASSFNIGQGLGYTF. CDR3 coding DNA: TGTGCCAGCAGCTTTAACATCGGACAGGGTCTAGGCTACACCTTC.

This clone was counted a single time. The CDR3 sequence is CASTHLTDSNEKLFF. In nucleotides, the CDR3 is TGTGCCAGCACTCACCTCACAGACAGTAATGAAAAACTGTTTTTT. This chain links TRBV7-9 with TRBJ1-4, with D perhaps TRBD1 (5 bases). The CDR3 has 15 residues. The V end was cut by 7 bases, the J end by 4 bases, with 16 bases between. In germline, CDR1 is SEHNR, CDR2 FQNEAQ (reference sequence).

Concerning this clone itself: One end of the junction does not line up with germline, which may come from a read error. The chain couples TRBV6-5 to TRBJ2-7; 7 bases are shared with TRBD1. Germline CDR1 MNHEY, CDR2 SVGAGI. CDR3 length: 15 amino acids. CDR3 in DNA: TGTGCCAGCAGGGCATTGGACAGGTCATCCTCCGAGCAGTACTTC. Amino acids: CASRALDRSSSEQYF.

J is TRBJ2-3 and V is TRBV9, with TRBD1 identical over 7 bases. In germline, CDR1 is SGDLS, CDR2 YYNGEE. The CDR3 contains 15 residues. The ends lost 3 bases at V and 4 bases at J; junction bases unmatched: 8. CDR3 DNA: TGTGCCAGCAGCGCCACAGGGGAAGAAGCAGATACGCAGTATTTT. Protein product: CASSATGEEADTQYF.

The chain couples TRBV27 to TRBJ1-2; tentatively, D is TRBD1 (6 bases). This CDR3 has 15 residues. The germline V and J ends were trimmed by 6 bases and 2 bases, with 16 bases remaining between them. The germline CDR1 and CDR2 sequences are MNHEY and SMNVEV (reference sequence). The CDR3 spells CASSRHYQGNYGYTF. CDR3 nucleotide sequence: TGTGCCAGCAGCCGACATTATCAGGGGAACTATGGCTACACCTTC.